This T cell receptor beta chain was profiled in a study of blood T cell repertoires in COVID-19. Study overall: Acute and convalescent COVID-19 specimens originated in the United States, Italy and Spain.

The assay was immunoSEQ multiplex PCR, and TCRdb's table has in-frame clones only and misses some. The data hold about 480,000 clones, with approximately 88% observed a single time. Trimming took 8 bases from V and 0 from J, leaving 7 bases between them. Germline V CDR1 and CDR2: MNHEY, SMNVEV (reference sequence). CDR3 length equals 12 residues. The TCR comes from a woman aged 45-60 years with COVID-19, enrolled during active disease. The chain couples TRBV27 to TRBJ1-1, with D unresolved. The specimen was peripheral blood. CDR3 protein: CASRRLNTEAFF. DNA of the CDR3: TGTGCCAGCCGCAGATTGAACACTGAAGCTTTCTTT.